These T cell receptor beta chains were read from a single sample in a study of Graves' ophthalmopathy and Graves' hyperthyroidism. In TCRdb, the multiplex PCR reads were re-called with MiXCR into one record per CDR3 protein. The table lists almost 750,000 distinct CDR3 sequences, 40% of them singletons. The sample consisted of peripheral blood. These receptors originate from an adult man with Graves' ophthalmopathy. CDR3s include the opening cysteine and the closing phenylalanine or tryptophan. The D gene is left open where the match is weak. Clone size is not always given. Where it is, it says once, few, many or a class for expanded clones.

>NA|NA|TRBV11-2|TRBJ2-5
CASSLQGGVQETQYF
TGTGCCAGCAGCTTACAGGGTGGAGTGCAAGAGACCCAGTACTTC
>TRBD1|many|TRBV4-1|TRBJ2-5
CASSQRDREETQYF
TGCGCCAGCAGCCAGAGGGACAGGGAAGAGACCCAGTACTTC
>TRBD2|few|TRBV5-1|TRBJ2-5
CASSPTGLQQETQYF
TGCGCCAGCAGCCCAACGGGACTACAACAAGAGACCCAGTACTTC
>NA|few|TRBV10-3|TRBJ1-5
CASRENRQPQHF
TGTGCCAGCAGGGAGAATCGTCAGCCCCAGCATTTT
>NA|NA|TRBV5-5|TRBJ2-2
CASSSLLGGELFF
TGTGCCAGCAGCTCCTTACTAGGGGGGGAGCTGTTTTTT
>TRBD1|NA|TRBV10-2|TRBJ1-2
CASSDRAGTGDYGYTF
TGCGCCAGCAGTGACCGGGCTGGGACAGGGGACTATGGCTACACCTTC
>NA|once|TRBV7-9|TRBJ2-5
CASSFGMGTQYF
TGTGCCAGCAGCTTTGGTATGGGGACCCAGTACTTC
>TRBD1|NA|TRBV12-3/TRBV12-4|TRBJ1-4
CASSLGTGYWDEKLFF
TGTGCCAGCAGTTTGGGGACAGGGTATTGGGATGAAAAACTGTTTTTT
>TRBD2|NA|TRBV4-1|TRBJ2-5
CASSQGSGRVGETQYF
TGCGCCAGCAGCCAAGGAAGCGGGAGGGTGGGGGAGACCCAGTACTTC
>NA|NA|TRBV7-2|TRBJ1-5
CASSVRPVNQPQHF
TGTGCCAGCAGCGTCAGGCCGGTCAATCAGCCCCAGCATTTT
>NA|few|TRBV19|TRBJ2-7
CATRKRSGSSVTYEQYF
TGTGCCACCCGGAAACGATCCGGGAGTTCTGTCACCTACGAGCAGTACTTC
>TRBD1|few|TRBV7-9|TRBJ1-5
CASSLSKNRGTGENSNQPQHF
TGTGCCAGCAGCTTATCCAAGAACCGGGGGACAGGGGAAAATAGCAATCAGCCCCAGCATTTT
>NA|NA|TRBV30|TRBJ1-1
CAWTPEQEAFF
TGTGCCTGGACCCCGGAACAGGAAGCTTTCTTT
>TRBD1|NA|TRBV6-1|TRBJ1-3
CASSRTLSGTGRTTIYF
TGTGCCAGCAGCCGGACCCTATCTGGGACAGGGAGGACCACCATATATTTT
>NA|NA|TRBV11-1|TRBJ1-4
CAGSYRERGEKLFF
TGTGCCGGCAGCTACAGGGAGAGGGGTGAAAAACTGTTTTTT